The 3 T cell receptor beta chains reported below all come from one sample, sequenced in a study of response to subunit inactivated influenza vaccine. MiXCR, applied by TCRdb to the RT-PCR reads, yields one record per CDR3 protein. The data show roughly 700,000 distinct CDR3 sequences, approximately 15% seen once. The sample was PBMCs from blood, taken less than 15 days before vaccination. All receptors derive from a man aged 45-60 years who received an inactivated influenza vaccine.

This clonotype occurred many times. The chain uses TRBV20-1 and TRBJ1-6; D is unresolved. This CDR3 comprises 15 residues. Germline V gene data show CDR1 as DFQATT and CDR2 as SNEGSKA (reference sequence). V was pared by 3 bases and J by 6 bases, with 15 bases between. CDR3 in amino acids: CSASDSRRPNSPLHF. The CDR3 DNA sequence: TGCAGTGCTAGTGATAGTAGAAGGCCTAATTCACCCCTCCACTTT.

The gene calls are TRBV15 and TRBJ1-5, with D perhaps TRBD1 (5 bases). The CDR3 consists of 14 residues. Germline values: CDR1 LNHNV, CDR2 YYDKDF (reference sequence). V was trimmed by 1 base and J by 3 bases, leaving 7 bases between them. CDR3 sequence: CATSRGRDNQPQHF. CDR3 coding DNA: TGTGCCACCAGCAGAGGCAGGGACAATCAGCCCCAGCATTTT.

The genes are TRBV5-1 and TRBJ2-2; 7 nucleotides line up with TRBD2. V was clipped by 4 bases and J by 6 bases; unmatched bases: 3. The germline V gene has CDR1 SGHRS and CDR2 YFSETQ. CDR3 length: 13 residues. DNA of the CDR3: TGCGCCAGCAGCCCTGGACTAGCCGGGGAGCTGTTTTTT. Translating it yields CASSPGLAGELFF.